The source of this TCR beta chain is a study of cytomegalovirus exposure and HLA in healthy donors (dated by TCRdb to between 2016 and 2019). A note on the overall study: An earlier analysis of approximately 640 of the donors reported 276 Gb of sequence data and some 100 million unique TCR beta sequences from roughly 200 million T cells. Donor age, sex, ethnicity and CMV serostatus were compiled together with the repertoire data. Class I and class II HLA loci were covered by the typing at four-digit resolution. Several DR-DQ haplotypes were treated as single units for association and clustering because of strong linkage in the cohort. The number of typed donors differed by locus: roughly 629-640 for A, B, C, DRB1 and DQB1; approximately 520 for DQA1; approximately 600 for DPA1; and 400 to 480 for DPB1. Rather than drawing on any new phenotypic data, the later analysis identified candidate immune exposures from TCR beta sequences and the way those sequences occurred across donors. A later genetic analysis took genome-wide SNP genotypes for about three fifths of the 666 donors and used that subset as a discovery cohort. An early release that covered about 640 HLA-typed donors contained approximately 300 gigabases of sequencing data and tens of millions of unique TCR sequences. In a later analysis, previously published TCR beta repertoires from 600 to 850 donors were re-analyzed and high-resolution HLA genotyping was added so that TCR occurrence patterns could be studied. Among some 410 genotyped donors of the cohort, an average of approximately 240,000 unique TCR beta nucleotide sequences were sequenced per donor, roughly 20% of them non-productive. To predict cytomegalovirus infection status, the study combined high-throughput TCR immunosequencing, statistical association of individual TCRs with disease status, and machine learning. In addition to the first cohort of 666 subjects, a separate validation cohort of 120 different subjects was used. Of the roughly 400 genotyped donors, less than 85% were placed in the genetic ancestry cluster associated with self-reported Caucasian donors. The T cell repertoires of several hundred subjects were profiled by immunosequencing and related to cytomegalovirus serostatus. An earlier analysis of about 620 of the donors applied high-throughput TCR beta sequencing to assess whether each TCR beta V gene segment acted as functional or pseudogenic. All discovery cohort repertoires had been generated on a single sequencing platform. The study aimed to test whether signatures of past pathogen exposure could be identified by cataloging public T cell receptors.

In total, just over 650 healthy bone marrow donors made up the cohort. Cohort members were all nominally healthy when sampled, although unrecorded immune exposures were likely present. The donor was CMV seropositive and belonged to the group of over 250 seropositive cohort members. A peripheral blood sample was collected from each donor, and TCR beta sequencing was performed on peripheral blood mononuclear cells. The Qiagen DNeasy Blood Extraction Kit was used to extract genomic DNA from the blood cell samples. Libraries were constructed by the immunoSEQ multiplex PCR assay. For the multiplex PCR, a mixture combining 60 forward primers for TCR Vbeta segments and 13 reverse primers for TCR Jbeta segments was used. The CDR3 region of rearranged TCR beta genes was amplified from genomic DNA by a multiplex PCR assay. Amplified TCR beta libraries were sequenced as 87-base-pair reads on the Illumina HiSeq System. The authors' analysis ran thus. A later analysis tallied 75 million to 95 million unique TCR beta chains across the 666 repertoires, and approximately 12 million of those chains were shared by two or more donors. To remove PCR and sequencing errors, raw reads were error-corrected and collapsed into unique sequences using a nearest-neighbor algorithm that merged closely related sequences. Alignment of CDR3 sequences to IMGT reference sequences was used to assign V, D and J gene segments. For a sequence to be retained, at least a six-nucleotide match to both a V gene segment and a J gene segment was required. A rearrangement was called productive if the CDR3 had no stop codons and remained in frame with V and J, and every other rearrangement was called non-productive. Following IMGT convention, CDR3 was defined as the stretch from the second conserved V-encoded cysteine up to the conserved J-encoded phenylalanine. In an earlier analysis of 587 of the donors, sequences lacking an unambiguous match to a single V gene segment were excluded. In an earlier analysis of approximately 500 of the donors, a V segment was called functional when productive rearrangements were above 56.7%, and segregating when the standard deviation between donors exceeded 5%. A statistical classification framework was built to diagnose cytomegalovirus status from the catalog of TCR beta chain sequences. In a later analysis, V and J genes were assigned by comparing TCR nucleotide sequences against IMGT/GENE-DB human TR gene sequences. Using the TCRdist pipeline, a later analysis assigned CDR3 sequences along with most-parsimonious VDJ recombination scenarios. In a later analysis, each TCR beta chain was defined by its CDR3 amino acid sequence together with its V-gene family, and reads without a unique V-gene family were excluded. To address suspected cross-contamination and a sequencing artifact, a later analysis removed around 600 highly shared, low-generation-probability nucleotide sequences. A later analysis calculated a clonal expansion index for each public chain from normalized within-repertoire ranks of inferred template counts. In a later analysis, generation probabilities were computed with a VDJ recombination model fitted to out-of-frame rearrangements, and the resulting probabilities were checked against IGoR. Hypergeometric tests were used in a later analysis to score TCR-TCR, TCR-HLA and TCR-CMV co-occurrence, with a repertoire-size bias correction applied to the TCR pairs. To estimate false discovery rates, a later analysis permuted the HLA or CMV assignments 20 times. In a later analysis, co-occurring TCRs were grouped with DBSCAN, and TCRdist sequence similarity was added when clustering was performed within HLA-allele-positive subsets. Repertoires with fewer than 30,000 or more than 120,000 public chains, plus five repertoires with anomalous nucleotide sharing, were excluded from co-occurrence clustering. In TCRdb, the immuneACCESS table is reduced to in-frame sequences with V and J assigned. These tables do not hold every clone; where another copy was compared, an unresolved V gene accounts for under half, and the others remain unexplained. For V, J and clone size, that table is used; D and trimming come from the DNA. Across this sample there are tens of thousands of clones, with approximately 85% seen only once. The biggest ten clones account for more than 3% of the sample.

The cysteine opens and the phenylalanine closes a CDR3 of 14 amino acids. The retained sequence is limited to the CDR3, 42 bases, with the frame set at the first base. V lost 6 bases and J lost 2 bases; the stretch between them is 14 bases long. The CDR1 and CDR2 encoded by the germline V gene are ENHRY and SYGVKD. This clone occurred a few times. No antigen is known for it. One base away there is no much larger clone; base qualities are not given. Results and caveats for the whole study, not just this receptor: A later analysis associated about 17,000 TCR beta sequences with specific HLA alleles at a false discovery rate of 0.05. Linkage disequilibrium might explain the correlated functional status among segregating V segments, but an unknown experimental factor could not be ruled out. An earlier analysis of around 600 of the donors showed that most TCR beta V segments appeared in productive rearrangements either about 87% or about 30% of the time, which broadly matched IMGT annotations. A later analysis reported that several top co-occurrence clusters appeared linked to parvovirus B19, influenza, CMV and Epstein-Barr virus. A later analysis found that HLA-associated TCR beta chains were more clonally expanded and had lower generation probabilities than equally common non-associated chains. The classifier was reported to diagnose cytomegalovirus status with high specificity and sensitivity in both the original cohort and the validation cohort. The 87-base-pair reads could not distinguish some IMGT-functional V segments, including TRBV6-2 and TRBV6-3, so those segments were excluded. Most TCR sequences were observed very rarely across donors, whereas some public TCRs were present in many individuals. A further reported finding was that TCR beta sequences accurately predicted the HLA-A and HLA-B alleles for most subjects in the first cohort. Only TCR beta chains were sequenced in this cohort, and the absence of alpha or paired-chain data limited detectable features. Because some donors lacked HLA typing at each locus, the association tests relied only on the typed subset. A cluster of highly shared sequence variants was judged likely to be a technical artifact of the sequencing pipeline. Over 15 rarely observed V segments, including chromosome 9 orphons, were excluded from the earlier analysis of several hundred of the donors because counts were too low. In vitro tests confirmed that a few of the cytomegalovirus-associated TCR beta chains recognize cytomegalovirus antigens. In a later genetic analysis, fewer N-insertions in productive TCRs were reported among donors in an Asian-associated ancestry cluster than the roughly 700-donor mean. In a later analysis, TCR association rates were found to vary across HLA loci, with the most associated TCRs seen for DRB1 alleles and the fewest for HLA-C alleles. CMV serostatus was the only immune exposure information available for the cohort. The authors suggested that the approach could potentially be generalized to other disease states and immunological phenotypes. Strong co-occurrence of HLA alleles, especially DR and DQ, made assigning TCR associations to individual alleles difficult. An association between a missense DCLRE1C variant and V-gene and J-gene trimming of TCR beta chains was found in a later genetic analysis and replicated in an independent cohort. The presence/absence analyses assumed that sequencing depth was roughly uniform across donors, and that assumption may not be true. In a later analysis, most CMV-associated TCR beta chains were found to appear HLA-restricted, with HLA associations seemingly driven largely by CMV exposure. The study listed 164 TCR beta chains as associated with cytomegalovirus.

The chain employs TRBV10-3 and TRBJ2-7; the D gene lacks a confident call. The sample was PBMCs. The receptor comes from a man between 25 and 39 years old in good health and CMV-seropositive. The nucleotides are TGTGCCATCAGGCCCCGAATGAGCCCCTACGAGCAGTACTTC. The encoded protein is CAIRPRMSPYEQYF.